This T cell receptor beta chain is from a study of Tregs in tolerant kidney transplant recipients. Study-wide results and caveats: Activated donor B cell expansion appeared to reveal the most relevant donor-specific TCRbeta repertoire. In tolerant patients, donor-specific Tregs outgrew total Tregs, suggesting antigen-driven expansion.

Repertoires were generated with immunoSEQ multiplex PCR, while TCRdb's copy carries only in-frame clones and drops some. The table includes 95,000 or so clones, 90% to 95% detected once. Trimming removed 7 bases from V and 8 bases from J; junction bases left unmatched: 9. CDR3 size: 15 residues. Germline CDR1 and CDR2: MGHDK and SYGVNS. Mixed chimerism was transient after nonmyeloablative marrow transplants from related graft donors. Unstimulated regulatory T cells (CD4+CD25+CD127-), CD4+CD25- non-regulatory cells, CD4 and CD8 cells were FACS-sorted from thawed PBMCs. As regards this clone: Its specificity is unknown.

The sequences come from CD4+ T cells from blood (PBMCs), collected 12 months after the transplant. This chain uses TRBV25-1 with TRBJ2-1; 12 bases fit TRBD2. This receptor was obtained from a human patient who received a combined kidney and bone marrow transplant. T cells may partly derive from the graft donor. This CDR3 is CASTPRASGRDEQFF. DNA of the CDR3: TGTGCCAGCACTCCGAGGGCTAGCGGGAGGGATGAGCAGTTCTTC.